The 22 T cell receptor beta chains presented below share a single source sample, sequenced in a study of T-cell reconstitution after alpha-beta-depleted transplantation in children. The authors prepared the TCRbeta library with unique molecular identifiers. TCRdb analysed the PCR reads with MiXCR anew, one entry per CDR3 protein. The sample has about 500,000 distinct CDR3 sequences; approximately 32% are singletons. The sequences come from PBMCs from the stem cell graft donor, collected from the stem cell graft. Receptors were obtained from a human donor who donated a stem cell graft to a child with aplastic anemia.

This rearrangement joins TRBV6-2 or TRBV6-3 to TRBJ2-3; D is possibly TRBD2 (5 bases). From germline, CDR1 is MNHEY and CDR2 SVGEGT. This CDR3 is built from 15 residues. V was trimmed by 2 bases and J by 0 bases, leaving 9 bases between them. CDR3 sequence reads: CASSYTRGSTDTQYF. The CDR3 nucleotides read TGTGCCAGCAGTTACACGCGAGGGAGCACAGATACGCAGTATTTT.

CDR3 coding DNA: TGTGCCAGTAGTATAGATCCCGGAAACAATGAGCAGTTCTTC. Its translation: CASSIDPGNNEQFF. The rearrangement links TRBV19 to TRBJ2-1, with D unresolved. V was cut by 0 bases and J by 5 bases, with 8 bases left in between. From germline, CDR1 is LNHDA and CDR2 SQIVND (reference sequence). The CDR3 covers 14 residues.

The rearrangement links TRBV10-3 to TRBJ2-7; D gene uncertain. Germline values: CDR1 ENHRY, CDR2 SYGVKD. The CDR3 loop spans 11 amino acids. Trimming shortened V by 11 bases and J by 1 base, and 9 bases separated the two germline ends. The CDR3 sequence is CAPPGSYEQYV. The CDR3 DNA sequence: TGTGCCCCCCCCGGGTCCTACGAGCAGTACGTC.

V is TRBV5-1 and J is TRBJ2-5, with TRBD1 matching over 9 bases. The germline gives CDR1 SGHRS, CDR2 YFSETQ. CDR3 length equals 15 residues. The V gene end was trimmed by 1 base and the J gene end by 5 bases; junction bases not matched to a gene: 6. The chain's CDR3 is CASSLWGTGPETQYF. CDR3 nucleotide sequence: TGCGCCAGCAGCTTGTGGGGGACAGGGCCGGAGACCCAGTACTTC.

V gene TRBV7-9 combines with J gene TRBJ1-4, with TRBD1 identical over 8 bases. From germline, CDR1 is SEHNR and CDR2 FQNEAQ (reference sequence). The V gene end was trimmed by 1 base and the J gene end by 6 bases; junction bases not matched to a gene: 4. There are 15 residues in the CDR3. This CDR3 reads CASSLGAGGHEKLFF. The CDR3 DNA follows: TGTGCCAGCAGCTTAGGGGCAGGGGGCCATGAAAAACTGTTTTTT.

The chain joins TRBV5-1 to TRBJ2-5; 9 bases agree with TRBD1. CDR1 SGHRS and CDR2 YFSETQ come from the germline V gene. This CDR3 has 15 amino acids. The ends lost 4 bases at V and 4 bases at J; junction bases unmatched: 8. CDR3 bases: TGCGCCAGCAGCACGGGACAGGGTGGGGCAGAGACCCAGTACTTC. Translating gives CASSTGQGGAETQYF.

A few counts support this clonotype. The DNA of the CDR3 is TGCAGTGCTAGAGGGCAGGAGGGGTATGGCTACACCTTC. It specifies CSARGQEGYGYTF. The chain employs TRBV20-1 and TRBJ1-2, with D possibly being TRBD1 (5 bases). The germline V gene encodes CDR1 DFQATT and CDR2 SNEGSKA (reference sequence). The CDR3 runs to 13 residues. Trimming took 1 base from V and 5 from J, leaving 11 bases between them.

This clonotype was picked up a small number of times. The chain links TRBV30 to TRBJ1-5, with TRBD1 matching over 9 bases. This CDR3 is 14 amino acids long. After removal of 3 bases from V and 3 bases from J, the junction contained 3 bases not matched to a gene. CDR1 is GTSNPN and CDR2 is SVGIG in the germline V gene (reference sequence). The CDR3 DNA follows: TGTGCCTGGAGAACAGGGGGCCACAATCAGCCCCAGCATTTT. Protein product: CAWRTGGHNQPQHF.

This clonotype was observed a few times. The V and J genes are TRBV4-2 and TRBJ1-1; TRBD1 matches at 8 bases. The length of the CDR3 is 16 residues. The trim removed 0 bases at V and 8 bases at J, leaving 11 bases unmatched. CDR1 LGHNA and CDR2 YNFKEQ come from the germline V gene. The CDR3 is CASSQDHGTGGSEAFF. CDR3 bases: TGTGCCAGCAGCCAAGATCACGGGACAGGAGGGTCCGAAGCTTTCTTT.

The chain combines TRBV20-1 with TRBJ1-4; D remains unclear. The V end lost 0 bases, the J end lost 4 bases, and 15 bases lay between the germline ends. The CDR3 consists of 16 residues. Per the germline V gene, CDR1 is DFQATT and CDR2 is SNEGSKA (reference sequence). Here the CDR3 DNA reads TGCAGTGCTAGAGATATAGGTGGCCGGTATAATGAAAAACTGTTTTTT. The encoded protein is CSARDIGGRYNEKLFF.

V is TRBV18 and J is TRBJ2-7; 8 nucleotides match TRBD2. Germline V gene data show CDR1 as KGHSH and CDR2 as LQKENI. The V segment lost 3 bases and the J segment 5 bases; nucleotides outside the gene matches: 3. The CDR3 contains 13 residues. The CDR3 bases are TGTGCCAGCTCACCTCCAGCGGGAGACGAGCAGTACTTC. Translating it yields CASSPPAGDEQYF. The full variable domain, completed using reference TRBV18 and TRBJ2-7, is NAGVMQNPRHLVRRRGQEARLRCSPMKGHSHVYWYRQLPEEGLKFMVYLQKENIIDESGMPKERFSAEFPKEGPSILRIQQVVRGDSAAYFCASSPPAGDEQYFGPGTRLTVT.

This clonotype occurred a few times. This chain connects TRBV9 to TRBJ1-2, with 7 bases matching TRBD1. Per the germline V gene, CDR1 is SGDLS and CDR2 is YYNGEE. Germline trimming cut 0 bases from V and 8 bases from J; bases unmatched to any gene: 4. The CDR3 sequence is 13 residues long. The DNA of the CDR3 is TGTGCCAGCAGCGTAGGAGGGGGCAAGGGCTACACCTTC. Encoded protein: CASSVGGGKGYTF.

The CDR3 DNA reads as TGTGCCAGCAGGCTAGGGACAGGCGGATCTATGGGGACTGAAGCTTTCTTT. Encoded protein: CASRLGTGGSMGTEAFF. The chain joins TRBV28 to TRBJ1-1; TRBD1 matches at 8 bases. Germline CDR1 MDHEN, CDR2 SYDVKM. This CDR3 comprises 17 residues. J gave up 5 bases and V 6 bases, and 17 bases lay outside the gene matches.

The V gene is TRBV20-1, the J gene TRBJ2-1; 7 nucleotides line up with TRBD2. The germline V gene has CDR1 DFQATT and CDR2 SNEGSKA (reference sequence). With V trimmed by 6 bases and J by 5 bases, 10 bases remained unmatched. This CDR3 has 14 residues. The CDR3 spells CSASTGLLNNEQFF. CDR3 DNA sequence: TGCAGTGCATCCACGGGACTACTGAACAATGAGCAGTTCTTC.

This clonotype occurred a few times. The chain recombines TRBV27 with TRBJ2-1; the D gene is possibly TRBD2 (5 bases). V was trimmed by 1 base and J by 0 bases, leaving 10 bases between them. The germline gives CDR1 MNHEY, CDR2 SMNVEV (reference sequence). This CDR3 comprises 16 residues. The CDR3 nucleotides read TGTGCCAGCAGTTTATACGGGGAAAGCTCCTACAATGAGCAGTTCTTC. This sequence encodes CASSLYGESSYNEQFF.

The genes are TRBV20-1 and TRBJ1-1; 9 nucleotides match TRBD1. J gave up 1 base and V 6 bases, and 9 bases lay outside the gene matches. Germline CDR1 reads DFQATT; CDR2 reads SNEGSKA (reference sequence). The CDR3 runs to 15 residues. The CDR3 is CSALGQGLGNTEAFF. DNA for the CDR3: TGCAGTGCATTGGGACAGGGACTTGGGAACACTGAAGCTTTCTTT.

A few counts support this clonotype. The chain couples TRBV12-2 to TRBJ2-4; the D call TRBD2 from the table was never checked on the DNA. TRBV12-2 is reported as a pseudogene. This CDR3 has 12 amino acids. This CDR3 is CASRLAEGLSSF. As DNA, the CDR3 is TGTGCAAGTCGCTTAGCCGAGGGACTAAGCTCCTTC.

The CDR3 sequence: CSAYGLAVTDTQYF. CDR3 nucleotide sequence: TGCAGTGCATATGGACTAGCGGTGACAGATACGCAGTATTTT. The chain combines TRBV20-1 with TRBJ2-3, with TRBD2 identical over 10 bases. After removal of 6 bases from V and 3 bases from J, the junction contained 6 bases not matched to a gene. Germline V gives CDR1 DFQATT, CDR2 SNEGSKA (reference sequence). This CDR3 contains 14 residues.

The chain joins TRBV6-2 or TRBV6-3 to TRBJ2-3; D might be TRBD1 or TRBD2, each matching 5 bases. V shed 2 bases and J shed 4 bases, with 13 bases lying between them. The CDR3 extends over 15 amino acids. Germline loops: CDR1 MNHEY, CDR2 SVGEGT. CDR3 nucleotides: TGTGCCAGCAGTTACGGATGGGGGAGCCCAGATACGCAGTATTTT. This gives the protein CASSYGWGSPDTQYF.

The rearrangement links TRBV18 to TRBJ2-4; D gene uncertain. Deletions cut 3 bases from V and 5 bases from J, with 11 bases between. The CDR3 extends over 14 amino acids. Germline-derived CDR1 and CDR2 are KGHSH and LQKENI. CDR3 loop: CASSPVPGENIQYF. The CDR3 bases are TGTGCCAGCTCACCGGTTCCAGGTGAAAACATTCAGTACTTC.

The rearrangement uses TRBV12-3 or TRBV12-4 and TRBJ1-2, with 10 nucleotides matching TRBD1. V dropped 4 bases and J dropped 11; count of bases not matched to a gene: 10. This CDR3 is built from 14 residues. CDR3 in amino acids: CASSSLRDRGVYTF. CDR3 nucleotides: TGTGCCAGCAGTTCCCTCCGGGACAGGGGAGTTTACACCTTC.

The chain joins TRBV13 to TRBJ1-1; D gene ambiguous. In germline, CDR1 is PRHDT, CDR2 FYEKMQ (reference sequence). The CDR3 length is 13 residues. With 10 bases removed from V and 3 bases from J, the gap between germline ends came to 15 bases. The CDR3 sequence is CATQYEADTEAFF. The CDR3 coding sequence is TGTGCCACCCAATACGAAGCGGACACTGAAGCTTTCTTT.